Detailed here is one T cell receptor (beta chain). The Seattle site enrolled patients during active infection and followed them longitudinally. Germline CDR1 and CDR2: KGHDR and SFDVKD. The CDR3 extends over 13 amino acids. The V end was cut by 5 bases, the J end by 8 bases, with 11 bases between. Per the study methods: The assay estimated nucleated cells by amplifying reference gene primers. Assay used: immunoSEQ multiplex PCR; TCRdb lists only in-frame clones, some missing. The V and J calls and the clone size are those of that table, but D and trimming were determined from the DNA. The sample has about 500,000 clones, about 88% seen once. These data are taken from a study of blood T cell repertoires in COVID-19. Study-level background: Sites across the United States, Italy and Spain contributed samples from acute and convalescent COVID-19.

The chain employs TRBV24-1 and TRBJ1-4, with a tentative D call TRBD1 (5 bases). Input material: peripheral blood. This TCR was sampled from a woman aged 50 to 65 with COVID-19, enrolled during active disease. CDR3 sequence: CATSGGANEKLFF. In nucleotides, the CDR3 is TGTGCCACCAGTGGTGGGGCGAACGAAAAACTGTTTTTT.